Below, one TCR beta chain is given with its context. Some clones are missing from TCRdb's copy, which holds only in-frame ones; the method was immunoSEQ multiplex PCR. The profile shows some 5,700 clones, 80% to 85% of them singletons. These data come from a study of blood T cell repertoires in COVID-19. This CDR3 has 14 residues. The junction had 1 base not matched to a gene; V was cut back by 0 bases and J by 6 bases. Germline V gives CDR1 SGDLS, CDR2 YYNGEE. This sequence was found in a human donor with active COVID-19. The donor label of this sample is uncertain. The chain joins TRBV9 to TRBJ2-1; 9 bases match TRBD2. The sample taken for sequencing was peripheral blood. The CDR3 spells CASSVGGRGNEQFF. The CDR3, as DNA: TGTGCCAGCAGCGTAGGCGGGAGGGGCAATGAGCAGTTCTTC.